This TCR beta chain was identified in a study of blood T cell repertoires in COVID-19. Across the study: PBMCs, B-cell-depleted T cells, or T cells provided the cDNA or gDNA that made up the material.

The germline V and J ends were trimmed by 3 bases and 10 bases, with 13 bases remaining between them. The CDR3 has 14 residues. The V gene's germline CDR1 is MNHEY and CDR2 SVGEGT. The data were produced by immunoSEQ multiplex PCR, yet TCRdb's version contains in-frame clones alone and is incomplete. The sample has 150,000 or so clones; roughly 90% are singletons. Sequencing was performed on PBMCs or T cells enriched from blood (not recorded which). The V call is TRBV6-2 or TRBV6-3, the J call TRBJ1-6, with a tentative D call TRBD1 (5 bases). This receptor was obtained from a woman between 25 and 40 years old with acute COVID-19. The CDR3 DNA sequence: TGTGCCAGCAGTTATGGGCAGGGAAAGTCACCCCTCCACTTT. This encodes CASSYGQGKSPLHF.